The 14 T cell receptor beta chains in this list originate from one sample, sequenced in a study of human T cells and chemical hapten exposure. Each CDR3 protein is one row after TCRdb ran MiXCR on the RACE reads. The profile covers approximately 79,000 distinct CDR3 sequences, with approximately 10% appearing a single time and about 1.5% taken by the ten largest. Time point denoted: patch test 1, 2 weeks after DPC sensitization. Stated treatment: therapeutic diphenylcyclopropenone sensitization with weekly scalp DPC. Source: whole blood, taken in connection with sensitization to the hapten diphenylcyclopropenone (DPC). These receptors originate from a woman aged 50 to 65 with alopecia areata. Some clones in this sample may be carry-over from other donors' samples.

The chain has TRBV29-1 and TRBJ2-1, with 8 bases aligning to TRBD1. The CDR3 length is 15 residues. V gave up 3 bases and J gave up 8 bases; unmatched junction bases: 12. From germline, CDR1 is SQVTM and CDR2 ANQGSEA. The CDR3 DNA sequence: TGCAGCGTTGAGGGCAGGGGGCAACTAGCCTATGAGCAGTTCTTC. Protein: CSVEGRGQLAYEQFF.

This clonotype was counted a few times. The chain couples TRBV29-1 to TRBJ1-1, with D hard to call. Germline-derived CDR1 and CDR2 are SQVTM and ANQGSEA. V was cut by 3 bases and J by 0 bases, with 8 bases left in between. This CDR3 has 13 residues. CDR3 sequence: CSVDVQMNTEAFF. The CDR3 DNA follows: TGCAGCGTTGACGTACAGATGAACACTGAAGCTTTCTTT.

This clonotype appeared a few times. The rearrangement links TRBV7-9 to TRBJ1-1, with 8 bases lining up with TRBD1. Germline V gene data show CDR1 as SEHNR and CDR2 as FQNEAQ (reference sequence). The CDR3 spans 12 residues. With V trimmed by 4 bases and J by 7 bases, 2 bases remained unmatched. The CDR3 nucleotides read TGTGCCAGCAGCTCCGGACAGGGTGAAGCTTTCTTT. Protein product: CASSSGQGEAFF.

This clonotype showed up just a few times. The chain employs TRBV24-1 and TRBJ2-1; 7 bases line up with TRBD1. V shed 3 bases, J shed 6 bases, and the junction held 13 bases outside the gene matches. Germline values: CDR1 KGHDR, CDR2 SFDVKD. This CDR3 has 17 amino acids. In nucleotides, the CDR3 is TGTGCCACCAGTGATCCGTTGGGCAGGGGGATCGCCAATGAGCAGTTCTTC. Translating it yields CATSDPLGRGIANEQFF.

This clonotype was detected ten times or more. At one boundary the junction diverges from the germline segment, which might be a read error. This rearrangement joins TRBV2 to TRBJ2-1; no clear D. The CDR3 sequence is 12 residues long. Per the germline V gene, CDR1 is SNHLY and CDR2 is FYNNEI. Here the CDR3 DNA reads TGTGCCAGCAGTGAAGGGTCGAGCGAAAGGGTCTTC. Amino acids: CASSEGSSERVF.

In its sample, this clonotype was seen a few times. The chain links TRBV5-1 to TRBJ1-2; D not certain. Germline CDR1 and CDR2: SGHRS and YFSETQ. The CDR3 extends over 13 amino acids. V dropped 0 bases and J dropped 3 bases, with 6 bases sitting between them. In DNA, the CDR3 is TGCGCCAGCAGCTTGGTTCTAGACTATGGCTACACCTTC. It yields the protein CASSLVLDYGYTF.

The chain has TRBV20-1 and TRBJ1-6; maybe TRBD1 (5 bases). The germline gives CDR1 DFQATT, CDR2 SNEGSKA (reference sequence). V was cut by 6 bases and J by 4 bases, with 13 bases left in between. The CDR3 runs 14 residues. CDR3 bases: TGCAGTGCCACGGACACCGGGTATAATTCACCCCTCCACTTT. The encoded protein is CSATDTGYNSPLHF.

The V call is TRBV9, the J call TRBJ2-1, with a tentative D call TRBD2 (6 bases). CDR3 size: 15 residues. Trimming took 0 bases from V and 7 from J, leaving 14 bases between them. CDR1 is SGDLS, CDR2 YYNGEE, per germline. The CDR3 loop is CASSVEAGRVNEQFF. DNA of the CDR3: TGTGCCAGCAGCGTAGAAGCGGGCCGGGTTAATGAGCAGTTCTTC.

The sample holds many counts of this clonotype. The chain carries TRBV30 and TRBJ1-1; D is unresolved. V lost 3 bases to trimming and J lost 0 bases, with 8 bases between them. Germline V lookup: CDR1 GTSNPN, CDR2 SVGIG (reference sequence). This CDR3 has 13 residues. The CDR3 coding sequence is TGTGCCTGGAGGTTGGGCATGAACACTGAAGCTTTCTTT. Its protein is CAWRLGMNTEAFF. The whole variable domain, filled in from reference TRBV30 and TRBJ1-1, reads SQTIHQWPATLVQPVGSPLSLECTVEGTSNPNLYWYRQAAGRGLQLLFYSVGIGQISSEVPQNLSASRPQDRQFILSSKKLLLSDSGFYLCAWRLGMNTEAFFGQGTRLTVV.

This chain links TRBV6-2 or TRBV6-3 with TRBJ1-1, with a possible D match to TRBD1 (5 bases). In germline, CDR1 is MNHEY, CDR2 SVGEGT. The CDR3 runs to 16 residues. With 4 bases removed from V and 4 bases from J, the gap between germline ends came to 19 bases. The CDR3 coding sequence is TGTGCCAGCAGTTCGTGGATTACGGGGGGGAGCACTGAAGCTTTCTTT. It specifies CASSSWITGGSTEAFF.

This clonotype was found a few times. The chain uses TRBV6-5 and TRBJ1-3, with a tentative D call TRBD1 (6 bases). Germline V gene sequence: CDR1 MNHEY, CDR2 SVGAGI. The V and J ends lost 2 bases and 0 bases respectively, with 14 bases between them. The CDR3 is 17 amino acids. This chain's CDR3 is CASSYGGPQVSGNTIYF. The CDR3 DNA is TGTGCCAGCAGTTACGGGGGGCCCCAAGTCTCTGGAAACACCATATATTTT.

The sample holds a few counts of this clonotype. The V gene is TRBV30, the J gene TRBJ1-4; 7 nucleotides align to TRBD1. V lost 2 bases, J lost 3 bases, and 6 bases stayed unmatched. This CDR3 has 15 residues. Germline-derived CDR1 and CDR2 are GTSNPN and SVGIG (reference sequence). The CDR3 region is CAWSPPGTANEKLFF. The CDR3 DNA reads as TGTGCCTGGAGTCCCCCAGGGACAGCTAATGAAAAACTGTTTTTT. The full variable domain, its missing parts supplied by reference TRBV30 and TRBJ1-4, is SQTIHQWPATLVQPVGSPLSLECTVEGTSNPNLYWYRQAAGRGLQLLFYSVGIGQISSEVPQNLSASRPQDRQFILSSKKLLLSDSGFYLCAWSPPGTANEKLFFGSGTQLSVL.

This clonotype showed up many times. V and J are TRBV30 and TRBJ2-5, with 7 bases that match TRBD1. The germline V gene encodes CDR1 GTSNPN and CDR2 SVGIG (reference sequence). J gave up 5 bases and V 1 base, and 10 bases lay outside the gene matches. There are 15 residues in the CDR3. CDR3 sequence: CAWSGGFRGWETQYF. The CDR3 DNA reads TGTGCCTGGAGTGGGGGATTCAGGGGGTGGGAGACCCAGTACTTC. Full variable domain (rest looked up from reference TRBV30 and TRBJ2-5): SQTIHQWPATLVQPVGSPLSLECTVEGTSNPNLYWYRQAAGRGLQLLFYSVGIGQISSEVPQNLSASRPQDRQFILSSKKLLLSDSGFYLCAWSGGFRGWETQYFGPGTRLLVL.

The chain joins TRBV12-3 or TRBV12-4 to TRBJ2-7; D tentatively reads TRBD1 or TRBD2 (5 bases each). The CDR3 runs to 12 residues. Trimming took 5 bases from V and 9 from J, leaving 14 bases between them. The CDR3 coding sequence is TGTGCCAGCAGTCGACAGACTCGGGGGCAGTACTTC. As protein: CASSRQTRGQYF.